These T cell receptor beta chains were read from a single sample in a study of OX40 agonist ivuxolimab in advanced cancers. TCRdb's copy holds only in-frame clones and misses some; the assay was immunoSEQ multiplex PCR. The table has fewer than 70,000 clones, approximately 90% seen once. Specimen: CD4+ or CD8+ T cells sorted from blood, collected in a trial of the OX40 agonist ivuxolimab. The receptors shown here come from an adult with an advanced solid tumor such as melanoma, head and neck, liver or kidney cancer. CDR3s include the opening cysteine and the closing phenylalanine or tryptophan. A D gene is named only where the DNA matches it firmly. Expanded clones get a size class; other rows say once, few or many, or leave the size out.

cdr3_aa: CAVGRAVGGETQYF
cdr3_nt: TGTGCCGTCGGTCGGGCGGTAGGGGGAGAGACCCAGTACTTC
v_call: TRBV10-3
cdr3_length: 14
clone_size: once
j_call: TRBJ2-5
d_call: NA

cdr3_aa: CASSLTGSSGNTIYF
cdr3_nt: TGTGCCAGCAGCTTAACAGGGTCCTCTGGAAACACCATATATTTT
v_call: TRBV7-8
cdr3_length: 15
clone_size: NA
j_call: TRBJ1-3
d_call: NA

cdr3_aa: CASSQEWRGATNEKLFF
cdr3_nt: TGCGCCAGCAGCCAAGAATGGCGGGGAGCAACTAATGAAAAACTGTTTTTT
v_call: TRBV4-3
cdr3_length: 17
clone_size: NA
j_call: TRBJ1-4
d_call: NA

cdr3_aa: CASSFGLAGSIETQYF
cdr3_nt: TGTGCCAGCAGCTTCGGACTAGCGGGAAGTATTGAGACCCAGTACTTC
v_call: TRBV5-5
cdr3_length: 16
clone_size: NA
j_call: TRBJ2-5
d_call: TRBD2

cdr3_aa: CASSQDRWDRGRSNQPQHF
cdr3_nt: TGCGCCAGCAGCCAAGATCGATGGGACAGGGGACGATCCAATCAGCCCCAGCATTTT
v_call: TRBV4-1
cdr3_length: 19
clone_size: NA
j_call: TRBJ1-5
d_call: TRBD1

cdr3_aa: CASSSSLPSTDTQYF
cdr3_nt: TGTGCCAGTAGTAGTAGTTTGCCTAGCACAGATACGCAGTATTTT
v_call: TRBV19
cdr3_length: 15
clone_size: NA
j_call: TRBJ2-3
d_call: NA

cdr3_aa: CASSLGAGGRTYEQYF
cdr3_nt: TGTGCCAGCAGCTTGGGAGCGGGAGGCCGCACCTACGAGCAGTACTTC
v_call: TRBV5-4
cdr3_length: 16
clone_size: NA
j_call: TRBJ2-7
d_call: TRBD2

cdr3_aa: CASRPWSLGQPQHF
cdr3_nt: TGTGCCAGTAGACCTTGGAGTTTGGGTCAGCCCCAGCATTTT
v_call: TRBV19
cdr3_length: 14
clone_size: few
j_call: TRBJ1-5
d_call: NA

cdr3_aa: CASSPSVVNTEAFF
cdr3_nt: TGTGCCAGCTCACCAAGTGTAGTGAACACTGAAGCTTTCTTT
v_call: TRBV18
cdr3_length: 14
clone_size: NA
j_call: TRBJ1-1
d_call: NA

cdr3_aa: CASSLSTSGGQNEQFF
cdr3_nt: TGTGCCAGCAGCTTATCTACTAGCGGGGGGCAAAATGAGCAGTTCTTC
v_call: TRBV7-2
cdr3_length: 16
clone_size: NA
j_call: TRBJ2-1
d_call: TRBD2

cdr3_aa: CAIQKGDGQETQYF
cdr3_nt: TGTGCCATCCAGAAGGGGGATGGCCAAGAGACCCAGTACTTC
v_call: TRBV10-3
cdr3_length: 14
clone_size: NA
j_call: TRBJ2-5
d_call: NA

cdr3_aa: CASSSLREGNTDTQYF
cdr3_nt: TGTGCCAGCAGCTCCCTCCGGGAGGGGAACACAGATACGCAGTATTTT
v_call: TRBV7-9
cdr3_length: 16
clone_size: NA
j_call: TRBJ2-3
d_call: TRBD2

cdr3_aa: CASSLSRQGTLYGYTF
cdr3_nt: TGTGCCAGCAGTTTATCCCGACAGGGAACCTTGTATGGCTACACCTTC
v_call: TRBV27
cdr3_length: 16
clone_size: NA
j_call: TRBJ1-2
d_call: TRBD1

cdr3_aa: CASSVDTGGREQYF
cdr3_nt: TGTGCCAGCAGCGTAGACACAGGGGGCAGGGAGCAGTACTTC
v_call: TRBV9
cdr3_length: 14
clone_size: few
j_call: TRBJ2-7
d_call: TRBD1

cdr3_aa: CASSLGPTAQETQYF
cdr3_nt: TGCGCCAGCAGCCTGGGACCAACGGCACAAGAGACCCAGTACTTC
v_call: TRBV5-1
cdr3_length: 15
clone_size: NA
j_call: TRBJ2-5
d_call: NA

cdr3_aa: CASSIDRALEQYF
cdr3_nt: TGTGCCAGCAGCATCGACAGGGCTCTCGAGCAGTACTTC
v_call: TRBV11-2
cdr3_length: 13
clone_size: NA
j_call: TRBJ2-7
d_call: TRBD1

cdr3_aa: CASSPGTAGNTIYF
cdr3_nt: TGCGCCAGCAGCCCCGGGACCGCTGGAAACACCATATATTTT
v_call: TRBV5-1
cdr3_length: 14
clone_size: NA
j_call: TRBJ1-3
d_call: NA

cdr3_aa: CASRGTSGTTGELFF
cdr3_nt: TGTGCCAGCAGGGGGACTAGCGGGACCACCGGGGAGCTGTTTTTT
v_call: TRBV11-3
cdr3_length: 15
clone_size: NA
j_call: TRBJ2-2
d_call: TRBD2

cdr3_aa: CASRTDVNEQFF
cdr3_nt: TGTGCCAGCAGGACGGACGTCAATGAGCAGTTCTTC
v_call: TRBV2
cdr3_length: 12
clone_size: NA
j_call: TRBJ2-1
d_call: NA

cdr3_aa: CASTPAGTYEQYF
cdr3_nt: TGTGCCAGCACCCCAGCGGGAACCTACGAGCAGTACTTC
v_call: TRBV7-2
cdr3_length: 13
clone_size: NA
j_call: TRBJ2-7
d_call: TRBD2

cdr3_aa: CATSRGGSGTGELFF
cdr3_nt: TGTGCCACCAGCAGAGGCGGGAGTGGGACCGGGGAGCTGTTTTTT
v_call: TRBV15
cdr3_length: 15
clone_size: NA
j_call: TRBJ2-2
d_call: TRBD2

cdr3_aa: CASSLVEGTEAFF
cdr3_nt: TGTGCCAGCAGCTTGGTTGAGGGCACTGAAGCTTTCTTT
v_call: TRBV5-4
cdr3_length: 13
clone_size: NA
j_call: TRBJ1-1
d_call: NA

cdr3_aa: CASSDTLNTEAFF
cdr3_nt: TGTGCCAGTTCGGACACGTTGAACACTGAAGCTTTCTTT
v_call: TRBV19
cdr3_length: 13
clone_size: NA
j_call: TRBJ1-1
d_call: NA

cdr3_aa: CASSPRTSGIGNEQFF
cdr3_nt: TGTGCCAGCTCACCTAGGACTAGCGGGATCGGGAATGAGCAGTTCTTC
v_call: TRBV18
cdr3_length: 16
clone_size: NA
j_call: TRBJ2-1
d_call: TRBD2

cdr3_aa: CASSPRIRASGYTF
cdr3_nt: TGTGCCAGCAGCCCCCGTATAAGGGCGTCAGGCTACACCTTC
v_call: TRBV5-6
cdr3_length: 14
clone_size: NA
j_call: TRBJ1-2
d_call: NA

cdr3_aa: CASSLGGGGTDTQYF
cdr3_nt: TGTGCCAGCAGCTTAGGGGGAGGGGGGACAGATACGCAGTATTTT
v_call: TRBV7-2
cdr3_length: 15
clone_size: NA
j_call: TRBJ2-3
d_call: NA

cdr3_aa: CASSPQGKYNQPQHF
cdr3_nt: TGTGCCAGCAGCCCTCAGGGGAAATACAATCAGCCCCAGCATTTT
v_call: TRBV7-2
cdr3_length: 15
clone_size: NA
j_call: TRBJ1-5
d_call: NA

cdr3_aa: CASSFAGGFTDTQYF
cdr3_nt: TGTGCCAGCAGCTTCGCCGGAGGCTTTACAGATACGCAGTATTTT
v_call: TRBV5-5
cdr3_length: 15
clone_size: NA
j_call: TRBJ2-3
d_call: NA

cdr3_aa: CASRRSSGAFDGYTF
cdr3_nt: TGTGCCAGTCGACGTTCTTCAGGGGCTTTCGATGGCTACACCTTC
v_call: TRBV19
cdr3_length: 15
clone_size: NA
j_call: TRBJ1-2
d_call: NA

cdr3_aa: CASGTGRNLETQYF
cdr3_nt: TGTGCCAGCGGGACAGGGCGGAACTTGGAGACCCAGTACTTC
v_call: TRBV2
cdr3_length: 14
clone_size: NA
j_call: TRBJ2-5
d_call: TRBD1

cdr3_aa: CASSKQGGVGETQYF
cdr3_nt: TGTGCCAGCAGCAAACAGGGAGGCGTTGGGGAGACCCAGTACTTC
v_call: TRBV11-2
cdr3_length: 15
clone_size: NA
j_call: TRBJ2-5
d_call: NA

cdr3_aa: CAWSVMSGRQGITF
cdr3_nt: TGTGCCTGGAGTGTAATGAGTGGCAGGCAAGGGATAACCTTC
v_call: TRBV30
cdr3_length: 14
clone_size: NA
j_call: TRBJ1-2
d_call: NA